This T cell receptor (beta chain) comes out of a study of liver allograft versus peripheral blood T cells. Study-level background: Transplanted livers held T cell receptor repertoires, and these were compared with repertoires in recipients' peripheral blood.

This CDR3 is built from 13 residues. Trimming pared 6 bases from V and 3 bases from J, leaving 8 bases between. Germline CDR1 and CDR2: MNHNY and SVGAGI (reference sequence). One entry per CDR3 protein, called by TCRdb with MiXCR from the reads. The table has over 2,500 distinct CDR3 sequences, about 14% seen once; the top ten hold approximately 46%. In this sample, this clonotype is medium-sized. This chain connects TRBV6-6 to TRBJ2-2; no clear D. The TCR comes from a human patient who had a liver transplant. Certain T cells may be donor cells from the graft. This chain's CDR3 is CASSPRHTGELFF. The CDR3, as DNA: TGTGCCAGCAGCCCTCGACACACCGGGGAGCTGTTTTTT.